This T cell receptor (beta chain) was retrieved from a study of T cells in Graves' hyperthyroidism and ophthalmopathy. The CDR3 regions of TCR beta were amplified from RNA transcripts. HTBI primers were the set used in a first-round RT-PCR of the TCR CDR3. TCRdb reprocessed the multiplex PCR reads via MiXCR and lists one record per CDR3 protein. The sample lists 300,000 to 450,000 distinct CDR3 sequences; 15% to 19% were seen once. Each diagnosis was grounded in clinical symptoms, serum thyroxine and TRAb, thyroid ultrasound, and orbital computed tomography. Trimming left V 2 bases short and J 6 bases short, with 17 bases between. The CDR3 runs to 16 residues. Germline CDR1 reads SGHVS; CDR2 reads FNYEAQ. This clonotype was seen ten or more times.

This TCR came from a woman aged 18-30 years with Graves' hyperthyroidism that later progressed to Graves' ophthalmopathy. The chain joins TRBV7-6 to TRBJ2-1, with a possible D match to TRBD1 (6 bases). Specimen: blood. As DNA, the CDR3 is TGTGCCAGCAGCTTAACCCAACAGGGTTCTAGCAATGAGCAGTTCTTC. As protein: CASSLTQQGSSNEQFF.